This TCR beta chain was captured in a study of OX40 agonist ivuxolimab in advanced cancers. Germline V gives CDR1 SGHRS, CDR2 YFSETQ. Trimming removed 2 bases from V and 5 bases from J, with 13 bases in between. The CDR3 is 14 residues long. Sequencing was performed with immunoSEQ multiplex PCR; in TCRdb, only in-frame clones are kept and a portion is missing. The sample shows 45,000 to 60,000 clones, 83% of them seen only once. The sequence derives from an adult with an advanced solid tumor such as melanoma, head and neck, liver or kidney cancer. J is TRBJ1-2 and V is TRBV5-1; the D gene is possibly TRBD1 (5 bases). The input for sequencing was CD4+ or CD8+ T cells sorted from blood, taken in a trial of the OX40 agonist ivuxolimab. The CDR3: CASSFGGREYGYTF. The CDR3 DNA reads TGCGCCAGCAGCTTCGGCGGCAGGGAATATGGCTACACCTTC.